Sequencing of this T cell receptor beta chain was carried out in a study of control samples from healthy donors and cancer patients. The length of the CDR3 is 13 residues. V shed 6 bases and J shed 7 bases, with 16 bases lying between them. Germline CDR1 and CDR2: SQVTM and ANQGSEA. Data came from immunoSEQ multiplex PCR; TCRdb stores just in-frame clones and leaves some out. The table records some 150,000 clones, around 94% of them present only once. The chain employs TRBV29-1 and TRBJ1-5; D possibly corresponds to TRBD1 (6 bases). Sequenced sample: PBMCs. The TCR was taken from a man between 60 and 75 years old with colorectal cancer. The CDR3: CSVLQGAGQPQHF. The CDR3 bases are TGCAGCGTGCTACAGGGTGCGGGACAGCCCCAGCATTTT.